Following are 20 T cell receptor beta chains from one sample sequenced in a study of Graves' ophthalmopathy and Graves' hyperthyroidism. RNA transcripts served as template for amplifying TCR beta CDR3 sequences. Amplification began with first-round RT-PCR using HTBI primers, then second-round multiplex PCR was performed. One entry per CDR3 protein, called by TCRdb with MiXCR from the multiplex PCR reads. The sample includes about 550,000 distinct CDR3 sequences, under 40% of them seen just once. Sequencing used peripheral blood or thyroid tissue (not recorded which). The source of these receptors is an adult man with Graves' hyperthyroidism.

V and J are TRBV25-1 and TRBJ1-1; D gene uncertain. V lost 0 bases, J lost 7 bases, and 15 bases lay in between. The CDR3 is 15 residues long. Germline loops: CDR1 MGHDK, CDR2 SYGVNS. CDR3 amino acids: CASSEYSPTTNEAFF. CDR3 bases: TGTGCCAGCAGTGAATACAGCCCTACAACTAATGAAGCTTTCTTT.

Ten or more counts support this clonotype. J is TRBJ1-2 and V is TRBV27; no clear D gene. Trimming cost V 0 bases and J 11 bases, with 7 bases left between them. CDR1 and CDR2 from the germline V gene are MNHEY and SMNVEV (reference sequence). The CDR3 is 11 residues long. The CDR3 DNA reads TGTGCCAGCAGTTTATCGTCTCGTTACACCTTC. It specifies CASSLSSRYTF.

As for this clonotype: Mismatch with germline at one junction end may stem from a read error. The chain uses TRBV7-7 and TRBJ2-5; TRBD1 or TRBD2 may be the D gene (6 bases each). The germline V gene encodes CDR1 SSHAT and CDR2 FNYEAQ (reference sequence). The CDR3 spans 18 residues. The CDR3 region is CASSYRLNTGGREETQYF. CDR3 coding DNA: TGTGCTAGCAGCTACCGGTTGAACACCGGGGGCAGGGAGGAGACCCAGTACTTC.

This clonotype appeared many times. CDR3 bases: TGTGCCAGCAGCTTGAGGGGACAGGGGAACACTGAAGCTTTCTTT. Its protein is CASSLRGQGNTEAFF. This chain joins TRBV5-8 and TRBJ1-1, with TRBD1 matching over 9 bases. This CDR3 has 15 amino acids. Looked up from germline, CDR1 is SGHTS and CDR2 is YDEGEE. J was trimmed by 1 base and V by 1 base; bases with no gene match: 2.

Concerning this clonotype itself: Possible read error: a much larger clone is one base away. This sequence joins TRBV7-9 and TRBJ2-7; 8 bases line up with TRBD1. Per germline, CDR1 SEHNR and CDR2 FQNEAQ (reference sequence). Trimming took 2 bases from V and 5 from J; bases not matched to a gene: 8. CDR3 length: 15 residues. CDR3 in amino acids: CASSLNRGFADEQYF. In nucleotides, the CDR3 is TGTGCCAGCAGCTTAAACAGGGGGTTTGCGGACGAGCAGTACTTC.

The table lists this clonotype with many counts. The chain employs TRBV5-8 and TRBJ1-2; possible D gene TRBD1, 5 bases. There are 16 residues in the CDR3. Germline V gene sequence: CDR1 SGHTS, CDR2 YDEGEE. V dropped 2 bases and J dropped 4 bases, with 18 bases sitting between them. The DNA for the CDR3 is TGTGCCAGCAGCTTCCCCCACCTACAGGACTCCTATGGCTACACCTTC. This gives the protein CASSFPHLQDSYGYTF.

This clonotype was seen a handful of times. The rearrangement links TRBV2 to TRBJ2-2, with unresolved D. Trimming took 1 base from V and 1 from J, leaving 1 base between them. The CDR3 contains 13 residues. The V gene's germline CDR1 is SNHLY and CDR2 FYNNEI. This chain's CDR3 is CASSEENTGELFF. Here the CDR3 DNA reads TGTGCCAGCAGTGAAGAGAACACCGGGGAGCTGTTTTTT.

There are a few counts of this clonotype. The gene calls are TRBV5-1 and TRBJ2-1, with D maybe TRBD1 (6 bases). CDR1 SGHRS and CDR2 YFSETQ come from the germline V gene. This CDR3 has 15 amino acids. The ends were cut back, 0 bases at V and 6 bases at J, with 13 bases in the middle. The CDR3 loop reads CASSLEAGAGNEQFF. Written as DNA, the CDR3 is TGCGCCAGCAGCTTGGAGGCAGGGGCGGGCAATGAGCAGTTCTTC.

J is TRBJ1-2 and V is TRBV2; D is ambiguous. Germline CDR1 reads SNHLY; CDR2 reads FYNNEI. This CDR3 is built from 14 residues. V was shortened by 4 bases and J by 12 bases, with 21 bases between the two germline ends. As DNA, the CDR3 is TGTGCCAGCAGTGGGGAAGGGAGAAGCTCTGGAAACACCTTC. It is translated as CASSGEGRSSGNTF.

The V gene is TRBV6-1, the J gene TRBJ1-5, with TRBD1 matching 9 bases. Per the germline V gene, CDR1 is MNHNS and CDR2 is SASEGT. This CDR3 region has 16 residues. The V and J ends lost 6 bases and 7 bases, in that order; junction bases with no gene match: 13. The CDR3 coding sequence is TGTGCCAGCAGGAACGCAGGGACAGGGACCGGACAGCCCCAGCATTTT. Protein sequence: CASRNAGTGTGQPQHF.

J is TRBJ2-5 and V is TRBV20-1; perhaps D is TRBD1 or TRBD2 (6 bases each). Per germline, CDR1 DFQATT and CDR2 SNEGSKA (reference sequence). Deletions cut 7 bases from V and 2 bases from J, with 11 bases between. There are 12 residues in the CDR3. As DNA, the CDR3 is TGCAGTGGTCTAGGGGGGCAAGAGACCCAGTACTTC. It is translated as CSGLGGQETQYF.

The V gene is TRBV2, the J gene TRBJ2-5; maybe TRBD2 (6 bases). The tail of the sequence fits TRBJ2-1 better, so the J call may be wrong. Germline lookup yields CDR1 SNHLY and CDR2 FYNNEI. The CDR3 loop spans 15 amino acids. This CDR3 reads CASSEMETRSSGQFF. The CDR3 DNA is TGTGCCAGCAGTGAAATGGAGACTAGGTCTTCGGGGCAGTTCTTC.

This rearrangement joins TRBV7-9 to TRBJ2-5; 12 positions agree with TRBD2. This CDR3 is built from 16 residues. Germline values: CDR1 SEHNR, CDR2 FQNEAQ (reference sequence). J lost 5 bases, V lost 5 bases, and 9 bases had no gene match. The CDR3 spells CASSLRRTSGTETQYF. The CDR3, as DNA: TGTGCCAGCAGCCTGCGCCGGACTAGCGGGACGGAGACCCAGTACTTC.

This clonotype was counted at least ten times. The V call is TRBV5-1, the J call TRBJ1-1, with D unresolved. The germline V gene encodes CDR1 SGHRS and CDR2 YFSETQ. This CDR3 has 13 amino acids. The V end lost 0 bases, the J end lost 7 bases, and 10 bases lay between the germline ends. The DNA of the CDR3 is TGCGCCAGCAGCTTGGAGGTGACGGGTGAAGCTTTCTTT. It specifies CASSLEVTGEAFF.

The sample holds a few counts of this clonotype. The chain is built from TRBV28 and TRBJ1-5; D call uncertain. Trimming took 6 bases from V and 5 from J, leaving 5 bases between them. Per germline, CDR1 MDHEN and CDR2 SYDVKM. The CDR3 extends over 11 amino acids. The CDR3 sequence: CASSRDQPQHF. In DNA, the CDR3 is TGTGCCAGCAGCCGTGATCAGCCCCAGCATTTT. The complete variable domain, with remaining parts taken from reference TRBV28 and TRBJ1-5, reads DVKVTQSSRYLVKRTGEKVFLECVQDMDHENMFWYRQDPGLGLRLIYFSYDVKMKEKGDIPEGYSVSREKKERFSLILESASTNQTSMYLCASSRDQPQHFGDGTRLSIL.

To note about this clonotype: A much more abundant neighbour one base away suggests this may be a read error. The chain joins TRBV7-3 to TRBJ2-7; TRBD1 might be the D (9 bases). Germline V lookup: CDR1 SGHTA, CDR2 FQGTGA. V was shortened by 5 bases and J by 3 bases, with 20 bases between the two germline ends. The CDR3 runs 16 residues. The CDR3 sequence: CASSPGRGTGIYEQYF. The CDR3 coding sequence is TGTGCCAGCAGCCCCGGGAGGGGGACAGGGATCTACGAGCAGTACTTC.

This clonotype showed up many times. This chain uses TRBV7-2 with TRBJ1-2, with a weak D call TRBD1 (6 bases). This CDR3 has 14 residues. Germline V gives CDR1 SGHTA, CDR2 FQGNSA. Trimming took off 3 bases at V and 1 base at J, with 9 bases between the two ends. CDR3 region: CASSLDRFNYGYTF. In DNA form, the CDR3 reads TGTGCCAGCAGCTTGGACAGATTTAACTATGGCTACACCTTC.

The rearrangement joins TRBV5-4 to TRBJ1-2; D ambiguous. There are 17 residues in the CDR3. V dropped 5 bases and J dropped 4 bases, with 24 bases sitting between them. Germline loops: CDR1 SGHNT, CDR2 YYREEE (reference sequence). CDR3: CASSLPGKTNLAYGYTF. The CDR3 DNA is TGTGCCAGCAGTCTGCCGGGGAAAACGAACCTCGCCTATGGCTACACCTTC.

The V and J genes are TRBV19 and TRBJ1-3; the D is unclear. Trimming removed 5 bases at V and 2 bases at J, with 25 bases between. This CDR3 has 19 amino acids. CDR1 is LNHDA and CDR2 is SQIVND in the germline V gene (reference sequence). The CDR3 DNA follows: TGTGCCAGTAGTCCCCGGGAACGGTACTCATCTGGCCCTGGAAACACCATATATTTT. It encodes CASSPRERYSSGPGNTIYF.

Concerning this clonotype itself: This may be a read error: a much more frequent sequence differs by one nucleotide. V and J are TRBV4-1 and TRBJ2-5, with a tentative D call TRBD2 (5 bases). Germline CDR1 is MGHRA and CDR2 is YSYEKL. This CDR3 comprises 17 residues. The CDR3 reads CASSQSVTAGLQGTQYF. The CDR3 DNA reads TGCGCCAGCAGCCAATCAGTTACGGCCGGACTCCAAGGGACCCAGTACTTC.